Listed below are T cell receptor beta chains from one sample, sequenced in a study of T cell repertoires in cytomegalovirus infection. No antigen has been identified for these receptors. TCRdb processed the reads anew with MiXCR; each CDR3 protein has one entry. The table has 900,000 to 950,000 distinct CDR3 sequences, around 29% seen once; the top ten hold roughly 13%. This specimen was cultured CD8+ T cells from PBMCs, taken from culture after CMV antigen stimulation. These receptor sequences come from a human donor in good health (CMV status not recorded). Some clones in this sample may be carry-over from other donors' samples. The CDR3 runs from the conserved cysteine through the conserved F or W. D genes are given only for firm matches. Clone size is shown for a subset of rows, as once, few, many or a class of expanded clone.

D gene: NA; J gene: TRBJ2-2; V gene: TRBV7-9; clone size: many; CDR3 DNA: TGTGCCAGCAGCGTCGGGGGTTTCACCGGGGAGCTGTTTTTT; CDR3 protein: CASSVGGFTGELFF
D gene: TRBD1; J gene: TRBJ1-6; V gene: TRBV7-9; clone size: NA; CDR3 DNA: TGTGCCAGCAGCTCAGGGGGTCTCAATTCACCCCTCCACTTT; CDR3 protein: CASSSGGLNSPLHF
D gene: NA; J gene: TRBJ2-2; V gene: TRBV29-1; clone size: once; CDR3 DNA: TGCAGCGTCGGACCGGACCCGAACACCGGGGAGCTGTTTTTT; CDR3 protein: CSVGPDPNTGELFF
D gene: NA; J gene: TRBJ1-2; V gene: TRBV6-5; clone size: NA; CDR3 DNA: TGTGCCAGCAGTTTCCTCGGGCAGGGAGAAACCTTC; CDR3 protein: CASSFLGQGETF
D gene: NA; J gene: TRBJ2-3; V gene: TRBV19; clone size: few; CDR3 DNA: TGTGCCAGTAGTATAGTGCCGGGGGGCGGCACAGATACGCAGTATTTT; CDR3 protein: CASSIVPGGGTDTQYF
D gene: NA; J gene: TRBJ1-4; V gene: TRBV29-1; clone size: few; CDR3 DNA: TGCAGCGCCGGAAGGCAGGGGAGAGGCGAAAAACTGTTTTTT; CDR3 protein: CSAGRQGRGEKLFF
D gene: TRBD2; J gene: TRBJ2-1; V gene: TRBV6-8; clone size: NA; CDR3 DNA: TGTGCCAGCAGTTTCCTCCAACTAGCGGCCTCCTACAATGAGCAGTTCTTC; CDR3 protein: CASSFLQLAASYNEQFF
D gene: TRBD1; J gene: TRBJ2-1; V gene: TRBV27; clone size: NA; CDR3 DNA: TGTGCCAGCAGTCCTACACAGGGGCTGGTGAACAATGAGCAGTTCTTC; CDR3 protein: CASSPTQGLVNNEQFF
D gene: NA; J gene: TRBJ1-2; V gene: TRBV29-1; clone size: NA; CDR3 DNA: TGCAGCGTTGAAAGGGGGGCAGACGGCTACACCTTC; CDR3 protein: CSVERGADGYTF
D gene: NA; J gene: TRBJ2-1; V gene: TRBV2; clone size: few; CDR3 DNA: TGTGCCAGCAGTGACGGTGGCGGATACAATGAGCAGTTCTTC; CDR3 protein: CASSDGGGYNEQFF
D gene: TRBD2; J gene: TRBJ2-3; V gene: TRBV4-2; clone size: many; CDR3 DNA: TGTGCCAGCAAACTAGCGGGGGGGCCGTTCATGGGAGATACGCAGTATTTT; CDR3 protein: CASKLAGGPFMGDTQYF
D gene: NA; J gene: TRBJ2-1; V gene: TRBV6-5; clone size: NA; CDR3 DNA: TGTGCCAGCAGCCCCGAATTGGAGTTCTTC; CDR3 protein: CASSPELEFF
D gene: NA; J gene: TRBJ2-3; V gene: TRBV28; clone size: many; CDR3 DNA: TGTGCCAGCAGTTTTAGGGTTGACACAGATACGCAGTATTTT; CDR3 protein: CASSFRVDTDTQYF
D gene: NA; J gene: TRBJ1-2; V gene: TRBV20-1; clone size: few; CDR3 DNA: TGCAGTGCGAAGGAAACAGGGCGCAGAAACTATGGCTACACCTTC; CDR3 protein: CSAKETGRRNYGYTF
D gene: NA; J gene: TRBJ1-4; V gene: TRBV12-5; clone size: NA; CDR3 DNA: TGTGCTAGTGGTTTCCAGCGGCCCGGAGTTCATAATGAAAAACTGTTTTTT; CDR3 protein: CASGFQRPGVHNEKLFF
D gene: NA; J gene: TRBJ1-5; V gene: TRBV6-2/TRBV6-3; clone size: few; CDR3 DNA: TGTGCCAGCAGTTACGGTGTGTCCCAGCATTTT; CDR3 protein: CASSYGVSQHF
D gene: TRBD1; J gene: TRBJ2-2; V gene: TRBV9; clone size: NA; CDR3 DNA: TGTGCCAGCAGCACAGGACAGGCCTGGGGCACCGGGGAGCTGTTTTTT; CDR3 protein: CASSTGQAWGTGELFF
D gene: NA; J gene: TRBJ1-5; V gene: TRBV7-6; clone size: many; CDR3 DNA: TGTGCCAGCAGCACAGGGACGGGAAATCAGCCCCAGCATTTT; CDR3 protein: CASSTGTGNQPQHF
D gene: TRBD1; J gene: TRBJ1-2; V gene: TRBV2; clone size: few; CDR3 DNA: TGTGCCAGCAGGGGACAGTACTATGGCTACACCTTC; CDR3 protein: CASRGQYYGYTF
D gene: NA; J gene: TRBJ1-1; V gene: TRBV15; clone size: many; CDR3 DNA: TGTGCCACCAGTCCCCTCCTGAACACTGAAGCTTTCTTT; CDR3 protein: CATSPLLNTEAFF
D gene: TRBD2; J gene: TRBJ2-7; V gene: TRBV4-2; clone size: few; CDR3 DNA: TGTGCCAGCAGCCAAGATGGGCCGGGACTAGCGGGGGGACTAGTCTCCTACGAGCAGTACTTC; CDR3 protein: CASSQDGPGLAGGLVSYEQYF
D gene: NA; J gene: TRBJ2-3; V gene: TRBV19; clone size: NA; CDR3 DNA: TGTGCCAGTAGTATCTGGGCCACAGATACGCAGTATTTT; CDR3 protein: CASSIWATDTQYF
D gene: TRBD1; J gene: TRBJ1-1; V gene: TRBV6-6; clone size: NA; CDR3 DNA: TGTGCCAGCAGACCGACAGGGGTCGGCACTGAAGCTTTCTTT; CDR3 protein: CASRPTGVGTEAFF
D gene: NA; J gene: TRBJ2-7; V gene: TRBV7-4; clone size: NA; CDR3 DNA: TGTGCCAGCAGCTCCCCGAGGACCCAAGCCTACGAGCAGTACTTC; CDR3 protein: CASSSPRTQAYEQYF
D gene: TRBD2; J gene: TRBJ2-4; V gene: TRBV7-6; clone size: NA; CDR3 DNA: TGTGCCAGCAGCTTAATAAAAGCGGGGGCCGCTTCGGCCAAAAACATTCAGTACTTC; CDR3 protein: CASSLIKAGAASAKNIQYF
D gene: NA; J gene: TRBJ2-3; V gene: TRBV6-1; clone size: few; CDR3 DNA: TGTGCCAGCACCCCGCCTTACATCACAGATACGCAGTATTTT; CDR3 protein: CASTPPYITDTQYF
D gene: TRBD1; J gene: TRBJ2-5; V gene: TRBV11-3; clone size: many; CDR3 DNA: TGTGCCAGCTCGACAGGGATGGAGACCCAGTACTTC; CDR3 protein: CASSTGMETQYF
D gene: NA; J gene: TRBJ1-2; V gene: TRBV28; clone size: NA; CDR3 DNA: TGTGCCAGCCGGGGAGCGGGCGGTGATGGCTACACCTTC; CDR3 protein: CASRGAGGDGYTF
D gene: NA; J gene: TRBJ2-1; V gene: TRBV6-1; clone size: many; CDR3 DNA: TGTGCCAGCAGTGAAGAGTTTGGGGGACCCTACAATGAGCAGTTCTTC; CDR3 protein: CASSEEFGGPYNEQFF
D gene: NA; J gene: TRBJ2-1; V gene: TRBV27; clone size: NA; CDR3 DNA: TGTGCCAGCAGTTCTTCAGGGACAATTTACAATGAGCAGTTCTTC; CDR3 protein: CASSSSGTIYNEQFF
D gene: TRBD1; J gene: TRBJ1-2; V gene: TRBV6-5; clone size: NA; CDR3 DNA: TGTGCCAGCAGCACCGACAGGGCAGCCCATAACCGCTATGGCTACACCTTC; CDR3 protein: CASSTDRAAHNRYGYTF
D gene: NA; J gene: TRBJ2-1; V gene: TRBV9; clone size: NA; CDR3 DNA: TGTGCCAGCAGCGCCGGGACATTATCCTACAATGAGCAGTTCTTC; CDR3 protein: CASSAGTLSYNEQFF
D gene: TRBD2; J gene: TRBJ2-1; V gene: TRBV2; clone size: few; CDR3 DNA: TGTGCCAGCAGCCCTAGCGGGGGGATGTACAATGAGCAGTTCTTC; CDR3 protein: CASSPSGGMYNEQFF
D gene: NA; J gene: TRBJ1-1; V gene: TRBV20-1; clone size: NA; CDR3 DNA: TGCAGTGCCCTTAGTGAGGAAAGAGATGACACTGAAGCTTTCTTT; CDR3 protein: CSALSEERDDTEAFF
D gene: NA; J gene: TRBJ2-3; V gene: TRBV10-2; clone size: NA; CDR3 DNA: TGCGCCAGCAGTGAGTCGAACCCAAATACGCAGTATTTT; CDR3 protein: CASSESNPNTQYF
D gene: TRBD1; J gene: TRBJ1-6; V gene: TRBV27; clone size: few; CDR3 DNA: TGTGCCAGCTGGACAGGGAATTCACCCCTCCACTTT; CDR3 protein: CASWTGNSPLHF
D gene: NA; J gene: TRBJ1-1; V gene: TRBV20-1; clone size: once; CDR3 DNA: TGCAGTGCTAGAGATGGGAGGGGACCTGAAGCTTTCTTT; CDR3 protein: CSARDGRGPEAFF
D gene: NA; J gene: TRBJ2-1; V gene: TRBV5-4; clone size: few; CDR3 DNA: TGTGCCAGCAGCGAAACCGACGTAAATGAGCAGTTCTTC; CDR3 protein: CASSETDVNEQFF
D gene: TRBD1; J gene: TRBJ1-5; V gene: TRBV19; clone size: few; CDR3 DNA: TGTGCCAGTAGTGGGAACAGGGGAAAGTCATCTAGCAATCAGCCCCAGCATTTT; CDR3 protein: CASSGNRGKSSSNQPQHF
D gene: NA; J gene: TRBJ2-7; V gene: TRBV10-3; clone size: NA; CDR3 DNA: TGTGCCATCAGTGATCCTCGGGGGCCCGAGCAGTACTTC; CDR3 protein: CAISDPRGPEQYF
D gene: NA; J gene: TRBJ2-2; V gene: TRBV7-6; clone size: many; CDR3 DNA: TGTGCCAGCAGCTTAAGGACAGACACCGGGGAGCTGTTTTTT; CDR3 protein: CASSLRTDTGELFF
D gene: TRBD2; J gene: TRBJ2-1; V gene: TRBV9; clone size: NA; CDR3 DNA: TGTGCCAGTTCTCACCCGGCGGGGGGACACTCCTACAATGAGCAGTTCTTC; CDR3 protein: CASSHPAGGHSYNEQFF
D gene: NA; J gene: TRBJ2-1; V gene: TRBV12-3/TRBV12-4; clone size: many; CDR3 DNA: TGTGCCAGCAGTTTTGCCAGACACAATGAGCAGTTCTTC; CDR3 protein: CASSFARHNEQFF
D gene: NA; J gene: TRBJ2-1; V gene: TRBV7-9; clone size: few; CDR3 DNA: TGTGCCAGCAGCTCCACGGGAGCGGGGGGACAGGACAATGAGCAGTTCTTC; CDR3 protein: CASSSTGAGGQDNEQFF
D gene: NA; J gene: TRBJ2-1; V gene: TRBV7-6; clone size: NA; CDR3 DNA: TGTGCCAGCGGGGGCGGCAGAGGGGAGCAGTTCTTC; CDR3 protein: CASGGGRGEQFF
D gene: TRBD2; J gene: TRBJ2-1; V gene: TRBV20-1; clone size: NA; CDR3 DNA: TGCAGTGCTACACTAGCGGGGGGATACAATGAGCAGTTCTTC; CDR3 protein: CSATLAGGYNEQFF
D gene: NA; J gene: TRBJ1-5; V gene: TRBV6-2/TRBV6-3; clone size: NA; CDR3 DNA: TGTGCCAGCAGTGGGGGGGACCACAATCAGCCCCAGCATTTT; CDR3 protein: CASSGGDHNQPQHF
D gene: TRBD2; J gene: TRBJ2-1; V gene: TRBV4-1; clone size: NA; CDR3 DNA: TGCGCCAGCAGCCGGAGCGGGGGGTCACACAATGAGCAGTTCTTC; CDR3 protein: CASSRSGGSHNEQFF
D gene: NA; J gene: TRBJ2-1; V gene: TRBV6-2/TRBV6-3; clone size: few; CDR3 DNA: TGTGCCAGCAGTTACGGGGGGTCAATCTACAATGAGCAGTTCTTC; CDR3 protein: CASSYGGSIYNEQFF
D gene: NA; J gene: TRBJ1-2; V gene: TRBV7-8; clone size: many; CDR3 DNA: TGTGCCGTACTCCGACAGGCCGGGAGCTACACCTTC; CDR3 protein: CAVLRQAGSYTF
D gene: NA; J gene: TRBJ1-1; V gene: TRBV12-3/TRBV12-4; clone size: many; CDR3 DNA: TGTGCCAGCAGTTTTAGTGGTGTCAGAACGAACACTGAAGCTTTCTTT; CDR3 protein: CASSFSGVRTNTEAFF
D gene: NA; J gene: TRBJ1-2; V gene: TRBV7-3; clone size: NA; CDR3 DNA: TGTGCCAGCAGCCCCACCTCCTCGGACACTGCCCCGTGGGGCTACACCTTC; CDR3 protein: CASSPTSSDTAPWGYTF
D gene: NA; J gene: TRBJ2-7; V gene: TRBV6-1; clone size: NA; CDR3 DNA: TGTGCCATACCAGGCCGCCAGAGGCACGAGCAGTACTTC; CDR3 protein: CAIPGRQRHEQYF
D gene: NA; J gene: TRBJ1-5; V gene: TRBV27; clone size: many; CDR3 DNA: TGTGCCAGCAGTTTCCGCGGGAATCAGCCCCAGCATTTT; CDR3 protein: CASSFRGNQPQHF